The 2 T cell receptor beta chains below come from one sample, sequenced in a study of CD8 T cells in Susac syndrome (dated by TCRdb to about 2019). Receptors were amplified or captured by the immunoSEQ multiplex PCR assay. RNA was extracted using the RNeasy kit, and roughly 0.45 to 1 ug of the RNA was reverse transcribed with random hexamers. TCRdb cleaned the public reads at Q25 with fastp, built clones with MiXCR and kept in-frame beta chains. A single entry per CDR3 protein holds the most common genes and DNA from its merged rows. Within this sample are some 180,000 distinct CDR3 sequences, with about 93% of them counted one time only. The ten biggest clones cover about 0.1% of the sample. The sequenced sample was CD4+ T cells from PBMCs. These receptors were collected from a human donor in good health.

The chain carries TRBV11-1 and TRBJ1-2, with D unresolved. The V and J ends lost 3 bases and 4 bases respectively, with 12 bases between them. Germline CDR1 and CDR2: SGHAT and FQDESV (reference sequence). The CDR3 is made up of 14 amino acids. DNA for the CDR3: TGTGCCAGCAGCTTGGTTCGAGGGCCCTATGGCTACACCTTC. Translating it yields CASSLVRGPYGYTF. Full variable domain (outside the CDR3, taken from reference TRBV11-1 and TRBJ1-2): EAEVAQSPRYKITEKSQAVAFWCDPISGHATLYWYRQILGQGPELLVQFQDESVVDDSQLPKDRFSAERLKGVDSTLKIQPAELGDSAMYLCASSLVRGPYGYTFGSGTRLTVV.

The chain has TRBV6-6 and TRBJ2-2; TRBD1 matches at 8 bases. V was clipped by 2 bases and J by 4 bases; unmatched bases: 6. Germline V gene lookup returns CDR1 MNHNY and CDR2 SVGAGI (reference sequence). The CDR3 consists of 16 residues. This chain's CDR3 is CASSYRTGQATGELFF. In nucleotides, the CDR3 is TGTGCCAGCAGTTACCGGACAGGGCAGGCCACCGGGGAGCTGTTTTTT.